This TCR beta chain stems from a study of control samples from healthy donors and cancer patients. V lost 0 bases and J 9 bases, leaving 12 bases between the germline ends. Germline assignment: CDR1 GTSNPN and CDR2 SVGIG (reference sequence). The CDR3 is 13 residues long. Some clones are missing from TCRdb's copy, which holds only in-frame ones; the method was immunoSEQ multiplex PCR. The profile shows around 140,000 clones, over 80% of them singletons. V gene TRBV30 combines with J gene TRBJ1-5; maybe TRBD1 (5 bases). Material: blood. This TCR was recovered from a woman in her 50s in good health. The CDR3 protein is CAWSVSQGRPQHF. The DNA for the CDR3 is TGTGCCTGGAGTGTAAGTCAGGGTAGGCCCCAGCATTTT.